The 24 T cell receptor beta chains presented below share a single source sample, sequenced in a study of CD8 T cells in ankylosing spondylitis. TCRdb re-called the 5' RACE reads through MiXCR, storing one row per CDR3 protein. Found here are 150,000 or so distinct CDR3 sequences, approximately 10% of them singletons; the top ten hold approximately 16%. Material for sequencing was blood, either unsorted or a sorted T cell fraction (not recorded which). These receptors originate from a female donor with ankylosing spondylitis or in good health (not recorded which).

The count of this clonotype is one. V and J are TRBV7-9 and TRBJ2-3; 11 bases map to TRBD2. J lost 8 bases, V lost 3 bases, and 13 bases had no gene match. CDR3 length equals 17 residues. Germline values: CDR1 SEHNR, CDR2 FQNEAQ (reference sequence). CDR3 sequence: CASSFPGSGRAPFTQYF. The DNA for the CDR3 is TGTGCCAGCAGCTTCCCGGGTAGCGGGAGGGCCCCTTTTACGCAGTATTTT. The full variable domain, with the rest looked up from reference TRBV7-9 and TRBJ2-3, is DTGVSQNPRHKITKRGQNVTFRCDPISEHNRLYWYRQTLGQGPEFLTYFQNEAQLEKSRLLSDRFSAERPKGSFSTLEIQRTEQGDSAMYLCASSFPGSGRAPFTQYFGPGTRLTVL.

The chain combines TRBV27 with TRBJ2-7, with D maybe TRBD1 (6 bases). The CDR3 is 15 residues long. The ends were cut back, 4 bases at V and 3 bases at J, with 16 bases in the middle. In germline, CDR1 is MNHEY, CDR2 SMNVEV (reference sequence). CDR3 in amino acids: CASSSRDRRYYEQYF. The CDR3 region has the DNA TGTGCCAGCAGTTCCCGAGACAGGAGATACTACGAGCAGTACTTC.

This rearrangement joins TRBV25-1 to TRBJ2-7, with TRBD2 identical over 8 bases. The CDR3 runs to 15 residues. Germline loops: CDR1 MGHDK, CDR2 SYGVNS. J lost 6 bases, V lost 4 bases, and 11 bases had no gene match. CDR3 nucleotide sequence: TGTGCCAGCAGTGCGGGACTAGGGACCTCTCGCGAGCAGTACTTC. Translating it yields CASSAGLGTSREQYF.

This clonotype was recorded a few times. The rearrangement links TRBV4-3 to TRBJ1-2; 7 bases line up with TRBD1. The CDR3 is 15 residues long. V lost 0 bases, J lost 1 base, and 2 bases stayed unmatched. CDR1 and CDR2 (germline): LGHNA, YSLEER. The CDR3 DNA is TGCGCCAGCAGCCAAGACCAGGGGGATAACTATGGCTACACCTTC. Its translation: CASSQDQGDNYGYTF.

As for this clonotype: A much larger clone lies one base from this, so it may be a read error. The V and J genes are TRBV28 and TRBJ2-3, with D unclear. The CDR3 spans 15 residues. In germline, CDR1 is MDHEN, CDR2 SYDVKM. The CDR3 DNA reads TGTGGCAGCAGTCTAAGGGCTACATCCACAGATACGCAGTATTTT. Protein: CGSSLRATSTDTQYF. The full variable domain, completed using reference TRBV28 and TRBJ2-3, is DVKVTQSSRYLVKRTGEKVFLECVQDMDHENMFWYRQDPGLGLRLIYFSYDVKMKEKGDIPEGYSVSREKKERFSLILESASTNQTSMYLCGSSLRATSTDTQYFGPGTRLTVL.

The chain recombines TRBV29-1 with TRBJ2-1; 9 nucleotides match TRBD2. The V and J ends lost 6 bases and 8 bases, in that order; junction bases with no gene match: 11. Germline loops: CDR1 SQVTM, CDR2 ANQGSEA. The CDR3 totals 14 residues. Here the CDR3 DNA reads TGCAGCGTCGTAGCGGGAGCCGGTTGGGATGAGCAGTTCTTC. Encoded protein: CSVVAGAGWDEQFF.

The chain employs TRBV28 and TRBJ1-6; weak D call: TRBD1 (5 bases). The V end was cut by 3 bases, the J end by 8 bases, with 8 bases between. This CDR3 comprises 13 residues. CDR1 is MDHEN and CDR2 is SYDVKM in the germline V gene. CDR3 DNA: TGTGCCAGCAGTTTTATAGGGGATTCACCCCTCCACTTT. This encodes CASSFIGDSPLHF.

This clonotype was counted between two and nine times. V gene TRBV3-1 combines with J gene TRBJ2-1, with 13 bases aligning to TRBD2. CDR1 and CDR2 (germline): LGHDT, YNNKEL (reference sequence). After removal of 4 bases from V and 6 bases from J, the junction contained 6 bases not matched to a gene. CDR3 length: 16 amino acids. The CDR3 DNA is TGTGCCAGCAGCCCGTCCCGGACTAGCGGGAGCAATGAGCAGTTCTTC. It yields the protein CASSPSRTSGSNEQFF.

This rearrangement joins TRBV4-1 to TRBJ2-1; 9 bases are shared with TRBD2. Trimming at V came to 3 bases and at J to 2 bases, leaving 11 bases not matched to a gene. Germline CDR1 reads MGHRA; CDR2 reads YSYEKL. This CDR3 comprises 18 residues. The CDR3 coding sequence is TGCGCCAGCAGCCATACCGTCCCGGGACTAGCAACCTACAATGAGCAGTTCTTC. It encodes CASSHTVPGLATYNEQFF.

Ten or more counts support this clonotype. The chain joins TRBV29-1 to TRBJ2-1; 9 nucleotides align to TRBD2. Per germline, CDR1 SQVTM and CDR2 ANQGSEA. This CDR3 has 14 amino acids. After removal of 6 bases from V and 2 bases from J, the junction contained 5 bases not matched to a gene. The CDR3 is CSVGRTSAYNEQFF. CDR3 bases: TGCAGCGTCGGACGGACTAGCGCCTACAATGAGCAGTTCTTC.

This clonotype was counted a few times. V usage is TRBV16 and J usage is TRBJ1-2; D gene unclear. V was shortened by 0 bases and J by 7 bases, with 9 bases between the two germline ends. The CDR3 spans 13 residues. Germline CDR1 is KGHSY and CDR2 is FQNENV. The CDR3 loop reads CASSQSSVSGYTF. The CDR3 nucleotides are TGTGCCAGCAGCCAATCGTCCGTATCTGGCTACACCTTC. Full variable domain (outside the CDR3, taken from reference TRBV16 and TRBJ1-2): GEEVAQTPKHLVRGEGQKAKLYCAPIKGHSYVFWYQQVLKNEFKFLISFQNENVFDETGMPKERFSAKCLPNSPCSLEIQATKLEDSAVYFCASSQSSVSGYTFGSGTRLTVV.

This clonotype was counted many times. This chain connects TRBV29-1 to TRBJ2-1; 8 positions agree with TRBD2. CDR1 is SQVTM and CDR2 is ANQGSEA in the germline V gene. Germline trimming cut 7 bases from V and 6 bases from J; bases unmatched to any gene: 8. The length of the CDR3 is 13 residues. The CDR3 DNA is TGCAGCGCAAGCGGGAGAAATGTCAATGAGCAGTTCTTC. It translates to CSASGRNVNEQFF.

This clonotype was picked up many times. The rearrangement joins TRBV21-1 to TRBJ2-7; the tabulated D call, TRBD2, remains unverified against the DNA. TRBV21-1 counts as a pseudogene. This CDR3 region has 11 residues. The CDR3 nucleotides are TGTGCCAGCTCGCTAGGAAAGGAGCAGTACTTC. Amino acid sequence: CASSLGKEQYF.

This clonotype was seen once. The chain is built from TRBV6-4 and TRBJ2-6; TRBD1 matches 9 bases. Germline CDR1 reads MRHNA; CDR2 reads SNTAGT. The V and J ends lost 3 bases and 0 bases, in that order; junction bases with no gene match: 12. The CDR3 extends over 20 amino acids. CDR3 bases: TGTGCCAGCAGTGATCGGACAGGGGACGGCCTCGGCTCTGGGGCCAACGTCCTGACTTTC. It translates to CASSDRTGDGLGSGANVLTF.

This clonotype was seen many times. The V and J genes are TRBV29-1 and TRBJ2-1; TRBD2 matches at 11 bases. The germline gives CDR1 SQVTM, CDR2 ANQGSEA. This CDR3 spans 14 amino acids. V dropped 8 bases and J dropped 3; count of bases not matched to a gene: 6. CDR3 amino acids: CSSGGTSGYNEQFF. For the CDR3, the DNA is TGCAGCTCCGGGGGGACTAGCGGCTACAATGAGCAGTTCTTC.

V gene TRBV6-2 or TRBV6-3 combines with J gene TRBJ2-1, with TRBD2 as a possible D gene (9 bases). V dropped 6 bases and J dropped 5 bases, with 32 bases sitting between them. This CDR3 comprises 20 residues. Per germline, CDR1 MNHEY and CDR2 SVGEGT. The CDR3 sequence: CASRPIRGLRASGKNNEQFF. The CDR3, as DNA: TGTGCCAGCAGGCCTATCAGGGGGCTTCGGGCTAGCGGGAAAAACAATGAGCAGTTCTTC.

The chain uses TRBV9 and TRBJ2-7; D is possibly TRBD1 or TRBD2 (5 bases each). Trimming took off 0 bases at V and 2 bases at J, with 9 bases between the two ends. This CDR3 contains 14 residues. Germline-derived CDR1 and CDR2 are SGDLS and YYNGEE. CDR3 bases: TGTGCCAGCAGCGTAGACCTGGGGGCCTACGAGCAGTACTTC. This encodes CASSVDLGAYEQYF.

The chain uses TRBV29-1 and TRBJ2-1, with unresolved D. The CDR3 contains 13 residues. Germline-derived CDR1 and CDR2 are SQVTM and ANQGSEA. V shed 4 bases and J shed 2 bases, with 9 bases lying between them. The CDR3 DNA follows: TGCAGCGTTGGGGCAGCAACCTACAATGAGCAGTTCTTC. This sequence encodes CSVGAATYNEQFF.

This clonotype came up a few times. The CDR3 region is CASSQGAGPSTDTQYF. The CDR3 DNA sequence: TGCGCCAGCAGCCAAGGGGCCGGGCCTAGCACAGATACGCAGTATTTT. The chain is built from TRBV4-1 and TRBJ2-3; D is unclear. The CDR3 is made up of 16 amino acids. Germline CDR1 and CDR2: MGHRA and YSYEKL. V lost 1 base and J lost 0, with 11 bases in between.

This clonotype was seen only a few times. This chain links TRBV9 with TRBJ2-7; D unresolved. Trimming shortened V by 4 bases and J by 6 bases, and 17 bases separated the two germline ends. The CDR3 loop spans 14 amino acids. The germline gives CDR1 SGDLS, CDR2 YYNGEE. The CDR3 spells CASSPRRSMGEQYF. Here the CDR3 DNA reads TGTGCCAGCAGCCCCCGTCGGAGTATGGGCGAGCAGTACTTC.

This clonotype was observed a handful of times. This chain uses TRBV25-1 with TRBJ1-3; D uncertain. In germline, CDR1 is MGHDK, CDR2 SYGVNS. Trimming took 4 bases from V and 11 from J, leaving 12 bases between them. The CDR3 has 12 residues. The CDR3 bases are TGTGCCAGCAGTGGGACCCCGAGGTCCATATATTTT. It yields the protein CASSGTPRSIYF.

This clonotype was picked up a small number of times. The chain carries TRBV27 and TRBJ1-1; the match to TRBD1 covers 7 bases. The CDR3 consists of 15 residues. Germline lookup yields CDR1 MNHEY and CDR2 SMNVEV (reference sequence). After removal of 4 bases from V and 2 bases from J, the junction contained 7 bases not matched to a gene. CDR3 amino acids: CASSWTGGLNTEAFF. CDR3 DNA sequence: TGTGCCAGCAGTTGGACAGGAGGGCTAAACACTGAAGCTTTCTTT.

This clonotype was observed many times. The chain uses TRBV21-1 and TRBJ2-3; the table's D call, TRBD2, was not checked against the DNA. TRBV21-1 is shown as a pseudogene. The CDR3 totals 17 residues. Here the CDR3 reads CASSQRPSGRSTDTQYF. CDR3 bases: TGTGCCAGCAGCCAAAGGCCTAGCGGGAGAAGCACAGATACGCAGTATTTT.

This clonotype showed up just a few times. The J gene is TRBJ2-7, the V gene TRBV4-1; 7 bases agree with TRBD2. With 1 base clipped from V and 2 bases from J, the junction kept 5 bases outside the gene matches. This CDR3 is built from 15 residues. Germline CDR1 is MGHRA and CDR2 is YSYEKL. This CDR3 is CASSQGPAGPYEQYF. CDR3 coding DNA: TGCGCCAGCAGCCAAGGGCCAGCGGGGCCCTACGAGCAGTACTTC.